This T cell receptor (beta chain) was retrieved from a study of T cell changes during pregnancy in multiple sclerosis. Measured with immunoSEQ multiplex PCR; TCRdb has only the in-frame clones, and not every one. The profile shows fewer than 70,000 clones, roughly 92% of them singletons. V lost 5 bases, J lost 5 bases, and 5 bases stayed unmatched. Germline V CDR1 and CDR2: GTSNPN, SVGIG (reference sequence). CDR3 length equals 13 residues. The sequence was obtained from a female donor with multiple sclerosis, enrolled in a pregnancy study. The chain employs TRBV30 and TRBJ2-1; 8 bases fit TRBD2. Sequencing was performed on peripheral blood, taken in the second trimester of pregnancy. The CDR3 spells CAWAGGADNEQFF. In DNA form, the CDR3 reads TGTGCCTGGGCGGGAGGTGCAGACAATGAGCAGTTCTTC.